Below, one T cell receptor beta chain is given with its context. Its antigen is still unknown. The PCR contained 60 Vbeta and 13 Jbeta primers. The protocol was immunoSEQ multiplex PCR, while the TCRdb copy is restricted to in-frame clones and leaves out a portion. Its clone listing holds 25,000 to 40,000 clones. In nominal health when sampled, donors likely had unrecorded immune exposures nonetheless. Germline CDR1 MNHEY, CDR2 SVGAGI. This CDR3 has 15 amino acids. Between the trimmed V and J ends, which lost 2 bases and 0 bases, there was a span of 9 bases. This sample is drawn from a study of cytomegalovirus exposure and HLA in healthy donors. Study results and limitations: Researchers had no immune exposure information except CMV serostatus available. In a later analysis, HLA-C alleles had the fewest associated TCRs, DRB1 alleles the most.

This rearrangement joins TRBV6-5 to TRBJ2-3; D perhaps matches TRBD2 (5 bases). The sample comprised PBMCs. This TCR came from a woman aged 40 to 49 in good health and CMV-seropositive. CDR3 amino acids: CASSYVGGSTDTQYF. Written as DNA, the CDR3 is TGTGCCAGCAGTTACGTTGGCGGGAGCACAGATACGCAGTATTTT.